This T cell receptor (beta chain) was captured by sequencing in a study of control samples from healthy donors and cancer patients. V dropped 5 bases and J dropped 0 bases, with 7 bases sitting between them. The CDR3 sequence is 13 residues long. CDR1 and CDR2 from the germline V gene are LNHDA and SQIVND (reference sequence). Assay: immunoSEQ multiplex PCR; the TCRdb copy retains only in-frame clones and omits some. In the table there are approximately 170,000 clones, 91% of which are singletons. This clonotype originated in a woman aged 25 to 39 in good health. V and J are TRBV19 and TRBJ1-2; D is uncertain. Sequencing input: blood. The CDR3 is CASSFTANYGYTF. DNA of the CDR3: TGTGCCAGTAGTTTTACAGCTAACTATGGCTACACCTTC.